This T cell receptor (beta chain) derives from a study of human T cells and chemical hapten exposure. The table lists this clonotype with many counts. Trimming cost V 7 bases and J 7 bases, with 11 bases left between them. This CDR3 spans 13 amino acids. Per germline, CDR1 MNHEY and CDR2 SVGAGI. This sample's time point: pre-sensitization, week 0. The treatment here: therapeutic diphenylcyclopropenone sensitization with weekly scalp DPC. What the library attached to individual cDNA molecules were unique molecular identifiers. Original methodology: Sample TCR counts, which ranged from roughly 23,224 to 750,000, had a median of approximately 100,000. In TCRdb, the RACE reads were re-called with MiXCR into one record per CDR3 protein. The V and J calls here are based on TCRdb, not the publication. In the table there are approximately 320,000 distinct CDR3 sequences, over 5% of which are singletons.

The source material was whole blood, sampled in connection with sensitization to the hapten diphenylcyclopropenone (DPC). This receptor was obtained from a woman between 18 and 30 years old with alopecia areata. Some clones in this sample may be carry-over from other donors' samples. The J gene is TRBJ1-6, the V gene TRBV6-5; no clear D. Here the CDR3 reads CASNRKINSPLHF. CDR3 nucleotide sequence: TGTGCCAGCAACAGAAAGATCAATTCACCCCTCCACTTT.